These T cell receptor beta chains were read from a single sample in a study of radiation and T cells in renal cell carcinoma. Assay used: immunoSEQ multiplex PCR; TCRdb lists only in-frame clones, some missing. The repertoire holds tens of thousands of clones, with 65% to 85% as singletons. The specimen comprised blood, sampled from a patient whose treatment included radiotherapy and nephrectomy. These TCRs come from a man in his 60s with renal cell carcinoma. Each CDR3 is given without its conserved first and last residue. Clone sizes are given selectively: once, few, many, or a class where the clone is expanded.

>few|TRBJ1-5|TRBV19
ASEQGQTLYSPQH
>-|TRBJ1-1|TRBV5-1
ASSNLDRARDEAF
>-|TRBJ1-5|TRBV4-2
ASSQDPSREGTQH
>-|TRBJ1-5|TRBV7-9
ASSFQGENQPQH
>few|TRBJ2-5|TRBV13
ASSTGGAGWETQY
>-|TRBJ2-3|TRBV27
ASSFEPLTDTQY
>once|TRBJ1-2|TRBV11-2
ASSLDLRPRVSEGYT
>-|TRBJ1-2|TRBV9
ASSVEGQGSYGYT
>few|TRBJ2-5|TRBV2
ASSDYWQGLLGTQY
>-|TRBJ1-1|TRBV5-1
ASSYGQGLLDTEAF
>few|TRBJ1-5|TRBV5-6
ASSGRDRADQPQH
>-|TRBJ1-2|TRBV14
ASSQVEGWLYGYT
>-|TRBJ2-3|TRBV18
ASSPILSSNFRDTQY
>-|TRBJ2-3|TRBV10-1
ASSESRSGGEEDTQY
>-|TRBJ1-3|TRBV2
ASSEESLSGNTIY
>-|TRBJ2-7|TRBV5-1
ASSLAGGSEQY
>-|TRBJ1-2|TRBV30
AWREYYGYT
>-|TRBJ2-3|TRBV9
ASSEGGSTDTQY
>-|TRBJ1-2|TRBV11-2
ASSTRQGSTGGYT
>-|TRBJ2-7|TRBV5-6
ASSQDGAYEQY
>once|TRBJ1-1|TRBV9
ASSLGISTVNTEAF
>-|TRBJ1-1|TRBV27
ASSLGRMNTEAF
>-|TRBJ1-5|TRBV5-6
ASSLDQSQPQH
>-|TRBJ2-5|TRBV7-9
ASSLGTGRETQY
>few|TRBJ2-7|TRBV10-2
ASSDTAYEQY
>-|TRBJ1-1|TRBV30
AWSVRVTEAF
>-|TRBJ2-7|TRBV19
ASSRTGTGSYEQY
>-|TRBJ2-3|TRBV7-2
ASSLDLLSRDTQY
>-|TRBJ1-1|TRBV14
ASSQRTGRGAF
>-|TRBJ2-1|TRBV30
ACWGTSAINEQF
>-|TRBJ2-1|TRBV12-5
ASGLTRLAGVRNEQF
>-|TRBJ2-5|TRBV18
ASSRTTGGQETQY
>-|TRBJ2-7|TRBV11-2
ASSPLLRDVYEQY
>-|TRBJ1-5|TRBV11-2
ASSFDMTNQPQH
>-|TRBJ2-5|TRBV2
ASSEVYSAETQY
>-|TRBJ2-5|TRBV2
ASMEYQETQY
>-|TRBJ2-1|TRBV11-2
ASSLTYNEQF
>few|TRBJ1-2|TRBV5-1
ASGDTDGLAEGYT
>few|TRBJ1-1|TRBV6-1
ASSDITGQGYTEAF
>-|TRBJ1-2|TRBV30
AWSVNTLGGYT
>-|TRBJ2-1|TRBV10-1
ASSPSLAGGLVKQF
>-|TRBJ2-5|TRBV11-2
ASSPVRRAYQETQY
>-|TRBJ2-5|TRBV5-1
ASSLAVGGVGGETQY
>-|TRBJ2-7|TRBV15
ATSRDPPYEQY
>once|TRBJ1-1|TRBV7-9
ASSLQAADTEAF
>-|TRBJ1-3|TRBV21-1
ASIRGNAIY
>-|TRBJ2-7|TRBV7-2
ASSLRGNHEQY
>-|TRBJ2-1|TRBV5-8
ASSNDREPIPEQF
>few|TRBJ2-5|TRBV7-8
ASIGGGETQY
>-|TRBJ2-1|TRBV7-3
ASSLVRASGRDEQF
>-|TRBJ2-4|TRBV27
ASSGGWGEIQY
>-|TRBJ1-2|TRBV7-2
ASSPYGGQNYGYT